This TCR beta chain is drawn from a study of blood T cell repertoires in COVID-19. At the level of the study: Some COVID-19 samples were acute and others convalescent; all came from the United States, Italy and Spain.

This CDR3 has 13 residues. Trimming took off 6 bases at V and 4 bases at J, with 11 bases between the two ends. CDR1 and CDR2 from the germline V gene are SNHLY and FYNNEI. Source study methods: Estimated nucleated cell counts came from reference gene primer amplification. The protocol was immunoSEQ multiplex PCR, while the TCRdb copy is restricted to in-frame clones and leaves out a portion. The V and J calls and clone size were taken over from that table, and D and trimming were inferred from the DNA. The table lists roughly 40,000 clones, roughly 87% of them singletons. The sequenced sample consisted of peripheral blood. The TCR originated in a human donor in a cohort sampled during active COVID-19. V and J are TRBV2 and TRBJ2-3, with a tentative D call TRBD2 (7 bases). CDR3 protein: CASSLGGADTQYF. DNA for the CDR3: TGTGCCAGCAGCCTAGGGGGGGCAGATACGCAGTATTTT.